The 29 T cell receptor beta chains given below trace back to one sample, sequenced in a study of beta chain features in type 1 diabetes. Reverse transcribing all isolated RNA meant expressed TCRB transcripts were sequenced. Here immunoSEQ multiplex PCR was the method, and the copy in TCRdb shows in-frame clones only, minus some. The sample shows 810,000 or so clones, roughly 17% of them seen only once. Sequencing input: naive CD4+ T cells from blood. Receptors were obtained from a woman aged 18-30 years in good health.

The V gene is TRBV7-2, the J gene TRBJ2-3; 8 nucleotides agree with TRBD2. J lost 1 base, V lost 10 bases, and 16 bases had no gene match. CDR1 is SGHTA and CDR2 is FQGNSA in the germline V gene. The CDR3 totals 17 residues. Here the CDR3 reads CATRARGAGGGTDTQYF. The CDR3 DNA reads as TGTGCCACCAGAGCCCGGGGGGCGGGAGGAGGCACAGATACGCAGTATTTT.

The rearrangement joins TRBV10-3 to TRBJ2-7, with 10 bases aligning to TRBD2. V lost 6 bases to trimming and J lost 5 bases; unmatched junction nucleotides: 16. The length of the CDR3 is 17 residues. Germline-derived CDR1 and CDR2 are ENHRY and SYGVKD. The CDR3, as DNA: TGTGCCATCAGAGGAGGGGGTAGCGGGAGGATAACCCACGAGCAGTACTTC. This sequence encodes CAIRGGGSGRITHEQYF.

The CDR3 sequence is CASSQIPGQGDTGELFF. The CDR3 nucleotides are TGTGCCAGCAGCCAAATCCCGGGACAGGGGGATACCGGGGAGCTGTTTTTT. J is TRBJ2-2 and V is TRBV14, with 11 bases fitting TRBD1. In germline, CDR1 is SGHDN, CDR2 FVKESK. V trimming: 2 bases; J trimming: 5 bases; junction bases outside the gene matches: 7. This CDR3 region has 17 residues.

This chain connects TRBV14 to TRBJ2-3; D is possibly TRBD1 (5 bases). CDR3 length equals 16 residues. V lost 0 bases to trimming and J lost 4 bases, with 14 bases between them. CDR1 SGHDN and CDR2 FVKESK come from the germline V gene. The CDR3 region has the DNA TGTGCCAGCAGCCAAGACTTCGGCCAGGGCCCAGATACGCAGTATTTT. It is translated as CASSQDFGQGPDTQYF.

The gene calls are TRBV5-1 and TRBJ1-2; 8 bases are shared with TRBD1. CDR3 length equals 13 residues. Losses at the gene ends were 4 bases for V and 8 bases for J; bases not matched to a gene: 7. The V gene's germline CDR1 is SGHRS and CDR2 YFSETQ. DNA for the CDR3: TGCGCCAGCAGCCCAGGACAGGGCGGCGGCTACACCTTC. This encodes CASSPGQGGGYTF.

This clone was seen once. A single base separates this from a much larger clone, so it may be a read error. V gene TRBV7-2 combines with J gene TRBJ2-5; the D is unclear. CDR3 size: 11 residues. The germline gives CDR1 SGHTA, CDR2 FQGNSA. Trimming took 5 bases from V and 4 from J, leaving 5 bases between them. The DNA for the CDR3 is TGTGCCAGCAGCCCCGGAGAGACCCAGTACTTC. Translating gives CASSPGETQYF.

The chain links TRBV23-1 to TRBJ2-2; no reliable D call. TRBV23-1 qualifies as an ORF whose function is uncertain. This CDR3 has 18 amino acids. Trimming took 2 bases from V and 0 from J, leaving 16 bases between them. The CDR3 nucleotides read TGCGCCAGCAGTCAACGGGTTACCGTAATGGCGAACACCGGGGAGCTGTTTTTT. It is translated as CASSQRVTVMANTGELFF.

This chain links TRBV28 with TRBJ2-6; 7 bases map to TRBD2. Trimming cost V 8 bases and J 0 bases; bases outside gene matches: 4. The CDR3 runs 15 residues. Germline values: CDR1 MDHEN, CDR2 SYDVKM. Here the CDR3 reads CASRGDHSGANVLTF. CDR3 in DNA: TGTGCCAGCCGGGGGGACCACTCTGGGGCCAACGTCCTGACTTTC.

The genes are TRBV5-1 and TRBJ2-5, with a tentative D call TRBD2 (6 bases). CDR3 length: 14 amino acids. Germline CDR1 reads SGHRS; CDR2 reads YFSETQ. V gave up 5 bases and J gave up 0 bases, with 11 bases separating them. CDR3 amino acids: CASSTGTHQETQYF. For the CDR3, the DNA is TGCGCCAGCAGTACCGGGACTCACCAAGAGACCCAGTACTTC.

The rearrangement joins TRBV29-1 to TRBJ2-7; D is ambiguous. Germline V CDR1 and CDR2: SQVTM, ANQGSEA. The CDR3 covers 15 residues. Trimming took 7 bases from V and 0 from J, leaving 19 bases between them. CDR3 in amino acids: CSASGQRQSSYEQYF. The CDR3 DNA reads as TGCAGCGCGTCGGGTCAGCGCCAGAGCTCCTACGAGCAGTACTTC.

This clone came up a few times. V usage is TRBV7-8 and J usage is TRBJ2-7; D is unresolved. V was trimmed by 1 base and J by 6 bases, leaving 10 bases between them. Germline CDR1 SGHVS, CDR2 FQNEAQ. CDR3 size: 13 residues. In DNA form, the CDR3 reads TGTGCCAGCAGCTTAGTAGCCCTTGGCGAGCAGTACTTC. It encodes CASSLVALGEQYF.

V usage is TRBV15 and J usage is TRBJ2-3; no clear D gene. Germline assignment: CDR1 LNHNV and CDR2 YYDKDF (reference sequence). V lost 0 bases and J lost 3, with 7 bases in between. The CDR3 is made up of 14 amino acids. Written as DNA, the CDR3 is TGTGCCACCAGCAGAGATTTCGGGACAGATACGCAGTATTTT. Translated, it gives CATSRDFGTDTQYF.

The chain has TRBV6-5 and TRBJ2-7, with D possibly being TRBD2 (6 bases). Germline assignment: CDR1 MNHEY and CDR2 SVGAGI. CDR3 length: 14 amino acids. V was clipped by 0 bases and J by 3 bases, with 9 bases between them. Here the CDR3 DNA reads TGTGCCAGCAGTTACTCACTGGGGGGCTACGAGCAGTACTTC. Amino acid sequence: CASSYSLGGYEQYF.

The chain links TRBV7-2 to TRBJ2-1; 14 nucleotides align to TRBD2. The CDR3 has 13 amino acids. V gave up 5 bases and J gave up 12 bases; unmatched junction bases: 3. Germline CDR1 SGHTA, CDR2 FQGNSA. The CDR3 spells CASSTGLAGGQFF. DNA for the CDR3: TGTGCCAGCAGCACCGGACTAGCGGGAGGGCAGTTCTTC.

Here the CDR3 reads CASRRDREDEQYF. The CDR3 coding sequence is TGTGCCAGCAGAAGGGACAGGGAGGACGAGCAGTACTTC. The J gene is TRBJ2-7, the V gene TRBV7-2; 9 bases are shared with TRBD1. Trimming cost V 6 bases and J 5 bases; bases outside gene matches: 5. CDR3 length: 13 residues. In germline, CDR1 is SGHTA, CDR2 FQGNSA.

The table lists this clone with a few counts. The gene calls are TRBV15 and TRBJ1-1; weak D call: TRBD1 (6 bases). The CDR3 has 16 residues. V lost 8 bases and J lost 6, with 25 bases in between. Germline lookup yields CDR1 LNHNV and CDR2 YYDKDF (reference sequence). CDR3 loop: CATSSRGVYLVSEAFF. The CDR3 nucleotides read TGTGCCACCTCTTCGAGGGGGGTTTATTTAGTCTCTGAAGCTTTCTTT. Full variable domain (remainder filled in from reference TRBV15 and TRBJ1-1): DAMVIQNPRYQVTQFGKPVTLSCSQTLNHNVMYWYQQKSSQAPKLLFHYYDKDFNNEADTPDNFQSRRPNTSFCFLDIRSPGLGDTAMYLCATSSRGVYLVSEAFFGQGTRLTVV.

The V and J genes are TRBV10-3 and TRBJ2-3; D is ambiguous. V was clipped by 6 bases and J by 2 bases, with 15 bases between them. The CDR3 has 15 residues. The germline V gene encodes CDR1 ENHRY and CDR2 SYGVKD. CDR3: CAIRDPLFHTDTQYF. For the CDR3, the DNA is TGTGCCATCAGGGACCCCCTGTTTCACACAGATACGCAGTATTTT.

This chain links TRBV4-2 with TRBJ1-4; TRBD1 is a possible D gene (6 bases). Germline V gene data show CDR1 as LGHNA and CDR2 as YNFKEQ. V lost 6 bases, J lost 9 bases, and 20 bases lay in between. The CDR3 covers 15 residues. CDR3 in amino acids: CASREPQGQYKKLFF. The CDR3 nucleotides read TGTGCCAGCAGGGAGCCACAGGGTCAATATAAAAAACTGTTTTTT.

The chain employs TRBV6-6 and TRBJ2-7; TRBD2 is a possible D gene (6 bases). Germline loops: CDR1 MNHNY, CDR2 SVGAGI (reference sequence). The length of the CDR3 is 15 residues. Between the trimmed V and J ends, which lost 5 bases and 7 bases, there was a span of 21 bases. For the CDR3, the DNA is TGTGCCAGCAGTCCCCGCGGGGCCTTGAGGTGGGAGCAGTACTTC. Translated: CASSPRGALRWEQYF.

The table lists this clone with a few counts. This chain connects TRBV7-2 to TRBJ1-2, with 8 bases aligning to TRBD1. V trimming: 4 bases; J trimming: 5 bases; junction bases outside the gene matches: 9. The CDR3 length is 15 residues. The germline V gene has CDR1 SGHTA and CDR2 FQGNSA. The CDR3: CASSSPDRGWYGYTF. CDR3 coding DNA: TGTGCCAGCAGCTCACCAGACAGGGGATGGTATGGCTACACCTTC.

This chain uses TRBV28 with TRBJ2-2, with 10 positions matching TRBD2. This CDR3 has 13 amino acids. Germline loops: CDR1 MDHEN, CDR2 SYDVKM. V lost 10 bases and J lost 4; bases outside the gene matches: 3. CDR3 loop: CATLAGATGELFF. The CDR3 DNA reads TGTGCCACCCTAGCGGGGGCCACCGGGGAGCTGTTTTTT.

This clone came up a few times. This rearrangement joins TRBV28 to TRBJ2-7; 7 bases match TRBD1. Germline V gene data show CDR1 as MDHEN and CDR2 as SYDVKM. V lost 5 bases, J lost 3 bases, and 10 bases stayed unmatched. CDR3 length: 15 residues. In DNA, the CDR3 is TGTGCCAGCAGTCCGGGGCAGGGGGTATTCTACGAGCAGTACTTC. It is translated as CASSPGQGVFYEQYF.

V gene TRBV7-6 combines with J gene TRBJ2-2, with 13 bases lining up with TRBD2. This CDR3 has 15 residues. The germline V gene has CDR1 SGHVS and CDR2 FNYEAQ. V lost 5 bases, J lost 6 bases, and 3 bases stayed unmatched. CDR3 nucleotides: TGTGCCAGCAGCGACACTAGCGGGAGGGCCGGGGAGCTGTTTTTT. Encoded protein: CASSDTSGRAGELFF.

The sample holds a few counts of this clone. The genes are TRBV4-3 and TRBJ1-2, with D possibly TRBD1 on 6 matching bases. V lost 3 bases and J lost 4, with 15 bases in between. CDR1 is LGHNA and CDR2 is YSLEER in the germline V gene. There are 15 residues in the CDR3. DNA for the CDR3: TGCGCCAGCAGCCAGGTCTCAGGGGTTGGCTATGGCTACACCTTC. Its translation: CASSQVSGVGYGYTF.

This clone showed up just a few times. The chain links TRBV19 to TRBJ2-6, with 8 positions matching TRBD1. The germline gives CDR1 LNHDA, CDR2 SQIVND (reference sequence). The CDR3 covers 18 residues. V was clipped by 4 bases and J by 0 bases; unmatched bases: 8. The CDR3 reads CASSTGQGTSSGANVLTF. CDR3 coding DNA: TGTGCCAGTAGTACAGGACAGGGTACTAGCTCTGGGGCCAACGTCCTGACTTTC.

This clone was picked up a small number of times. The rearrangement links TRBV5-1 to TRBJ2-1; possible D gene TRBD1, 6 bases. Germline V gene data show CDR1 as SGHRS and CDR2 as YFSETQ. With 2 bases removed from V and 10 bases from J, the gap between germline ends came to 10 bases. This CDR3 has 12 amino acids. CDR3 sequence (DNA): TGCGCCAGCAGCTTACAGGGCCGGGAGCAGTTCTTC. Its translation: CASSLQGREQFF.

Concerning this clone itself: Other DNA sequences in this specimen translate into the identical CDR3. The chain joins TRBV18 to TRBJ2-2, with D unresolved. Trimming removed 3 bases from V and 6 bases from J, with 2 bases in between. The CDR3 covers 11 residues. Germline CDR1 KGHSH, CDR2 LQKENI. CDR3: CASSPPGELFF. CDR3 coding DNA: TGTGCCAGCTCACCTCCCGGGGAGCTGTTTTTT.

The V gene is TRBV28, the J gene TRBJ2-2, with D uncertain. Germline V gene data show CDR1 as MDHEN and CDR2 as SYDVKM. V was cut by 3 bases and J by 5 bases, with 13 bases left in between. This CDR3 is built from 15 residues. The CDR3 region has the DNA TGTGCCAGCAGTTTCATAGCAATTAGAACCGGGGAGCTGTTTTTT. Residues: CASSFIAIRTGELFF.

The chain employs TRBV11-2 and TRBJ2-1; 9 bases match TRBD2. The germline V gene encodes CDR1 SGHAT and CDR2 FQNNGV. The CDR3 consists of 17 residues. V gave up 2 bases and J gave up 8 bases; unmatched junction bases: 13. The CDR3 DNA sequence: TGTGCCAGCAGCTTAATCGGCACCAGCGGGAGGAACTATGAGCAGTTCTTC. As protein: CASSLIGTSGRNYEQFF.